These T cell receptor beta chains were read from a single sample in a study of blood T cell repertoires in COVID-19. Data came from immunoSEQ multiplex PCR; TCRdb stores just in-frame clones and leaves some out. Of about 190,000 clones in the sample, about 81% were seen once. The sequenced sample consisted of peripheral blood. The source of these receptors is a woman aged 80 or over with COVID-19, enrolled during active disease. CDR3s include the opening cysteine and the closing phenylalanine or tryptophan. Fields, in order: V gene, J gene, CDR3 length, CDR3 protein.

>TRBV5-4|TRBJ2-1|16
CASSRAAGGTYNEQFF
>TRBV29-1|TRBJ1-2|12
CSVDRQGYGYTF
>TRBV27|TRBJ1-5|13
CASSFQTGQPQHF
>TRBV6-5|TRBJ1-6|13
CASSYSRDSPLHF
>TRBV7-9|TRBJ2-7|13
CASSLEVRGEQYF
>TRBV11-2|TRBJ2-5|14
CASSLRQGEETQYF
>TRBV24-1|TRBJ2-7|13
CATSQGALYEQYF
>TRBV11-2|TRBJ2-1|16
CASRPMYGGIYNEQFF
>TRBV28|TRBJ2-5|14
CASSSSGGQETQYF
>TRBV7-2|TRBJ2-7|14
CASSLAATTYEQYF
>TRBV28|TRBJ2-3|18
CASSFGTSGSGSTDTQYF